Listed below are T cell receptor beta chains from one sample, sequenced in a study of radiotherapy plus CTLA-4 blockade in lung cancer. Method: immunoSEQ multiplex PCR; TCRdb's copy keeps in-frame clones and lacks some. Of tens of thousands of clones listed, about 83% are singletons. Sequenced here: peripheral blood, sampled from a patient treated with radiotherapy plus ipilimumab. These receptors all stem from a human donor with non-small cell lung cancer who had stable disease on radiotherapy plus ipilimumab. Each CDR3 is given with its conserved first and last residue. Each record gives: clone size, J gene, D gene, V gene, CDR3 protein, CDR3 DNA. D genes are given only for firm matches. Size tells how often a clone was seen (once, few, many) or the class of an expanded clone, and some rows leave it out.

clone_size: .
j_call: TRBJ2-1
d_call: TRBD2
v_call: TRBV5-1
cdr3_aa: CASSRGSSGGPYNEQFF
cdr3_nt: TGCGCCAGCAGCAGGGGCTCTAGCGGGGGCCCGTACAATGAGCAGTTCTTC

clone_size: .
j_call: TRBJ2-2
d_call: TRBD2
v_call: TRBV30
cdr3_aa: CAWRTRGGANTGELFF
cdr3_nt: TGTGCCTGGAGGACTCGCGGGGGGGCGAACACCGGGGAGCTGTTTTTT

clone_size: .
j_call: TRBJ2-5
d_call: .
v_call: TRBV21-1
cdr3_aa: CAKRTGPSRETQYF
cdr3_nt: TGTGCCAAGCGGACAGGGCCGAGCCGAGAGACCCAGTACTTC

clone_size: .
j_call: TRBJ2-3
d_call: .
v_call: TRBV11-1
cdr3_aa: CASSLTDWSGPSTDTQYF
cdr3_nt: TGTGCCAGCAGCTTAACCGACTGGAGCGGCCCTAGCACAGATACGCAGTATTTT

clone_size: few
j_call: TRBJ1-5
d_call: TRBD1
v_call: TRBV19
cdr3_aa: CASNRGSVYSNQPQHF
cdr3_nt: TGTGCCAGTAACAGGGGATCGGTGTATAGCAATCAGCCCCAGCATTTT

clone_size: .
j_call: TRBJ1-5
d_call: .
v_call: TRBV30
cdr3_aa: CAWSNPNQPQHF
cdr3_nt: TGTGCCTGGAGTAACCCAAATCAGCCCCAGCATTTT

clone_size: .
j_call: TRBJ2-7
d_call: .
v_call: TRBV5-1
cdr3_aa: CASSPEEPVSYEQYF
cdr3_nt: TGCGCCAGCAGCCCCGAAGAACCAGTCTCCTACGAGCAGTACTTC

clone_size: few
j_call: TRBJ2-4
d_call: .
v_call: TRBV7-9
cdr3_aa: CASSSRGFQDIQYF
cdr3_nt: TGTGCCAGCAGCTCCAGGGGTTTTCAAGACATTCAGTACTTC

clone_size: .
j_call: TRBJ2-5
d_call: .
v_call: TRBV5-1
cdr3_aa: CASSPGTHQETQYF
cdr3_nt: TGCGCCAGCAGCCCCGGGACTCACCAAGAGACCCAGTACTTC

clone_size: .
j_call: TRBJ2-7
d_call: TRBD1
v_call: TRBV2
cdr3_aa: CASSEGVGTGGFGQYF
cdr3_nt: TGTGCCAGCAGTGAAGGAGTGGGGACAGGGGGTTTTGGGCAGTACTTC

clone_size: .
j_call: TRBJ2-3
d_call: .
v_call: TRBV10-3
cdr3_aa: CAISESATTDTQYF
cdr3_nt: TGTGCCATCAGTGAGTCGGCTACCACAGATACGCAGTATTTT

clone_size: .
j_call: TRBJ1-1
d_call: .
v_call: TRBV28
cdr3_aa: CASSLLGTGSNTEAFF
cdr3_nt: TGTGCCAGCAGTTTATTGGGTACAGGCTCGAACACTGAAGCTTTCTTT

clone_size: once
j_call: TRBJ2-1
d_call: TRBD1
v_call: TRBV30
cdr3_aa: CAWRARDRGYEQFF
cdr3_nt: TGTGCCTGGAGGGCCCGGGACAGGGGATATGAGCAGTTCTTC

clone_size: .
j_call: TRBJ1-1
d_call: .
v_call: TRBV29-1
cdr3_aa: CSVEDPRGGPEAFF
cdr3_nt: TGCAGCGTTGAAGACCCGAGGGGGGGGCCTGAAGCTTTCTTT

clone_size: .
j_call: TRBJ1-1
d_call: .
v_call: TRBV6-6
cdr3_aa: CASSPSLEAFF
cdr3_nt: TGTGCCAGCAGTCCCTCCCTTGAAGCTTTCTTT

clone_size: .
j_call: TRBJ2-3
d_call: TRBD1
v_call: TRBV29-1
cdr3_aa: CSVEPRTGSSDTQYF
cdr3_nt: TGCAGCGTTGAACCCCGGACAGGGTCGTCCGATACGCAGTATTTT

clone_size: .
j_call: TRBJ2-1
d_call: .
v_call: TRBV5-1
cdr3_aa: CASSLIGGSYNEQFF
cdr3_nt: TGCGCCAGCAGCTTGATAGGGGGCTCCTACAATGAGCAGTTCTTC

clone_size: .
j_call: TRBJ2-1
d_call: .
v_call: TRBV6-4
cdr3_aa: CASSDSMGARFF
cdr3_nt: TGTGCCAGCAGTGACTCAATGGGGGCTCGGTTCTTC

clone_size: .
j_call: TRBJ1-1
d_call: TRBD1
v_call: TRBV19
cdr3_aa: CASRNRGNTEAFF
cdr3_nt: TGTGCCAGTAGGAACAGGGGAAACACTGAAGCTTTCTTT

clone_size: .
j_call: TRBJ2-2
d_call: .
v_call: TRBV29-1
cdr3_aa: CSGGTARTGELFF
cdr3_nt: TGCAGCGGTGGGACCGCGAGAACCGGGGAGCTGTTTTTT

clone_size: .
j_call: TRBJ1-3
d_call: .
v_call: TRBV5-1
cdr3_aa: CASSKDGRTGNTIYF
cdr3_nt: TGCGCCAGCAGCAAGGACGGTAGGACTGGAAACACCATATATTTT

clone_size: once
j_call: TRBJ2-2
d_call: .
v_call: TRBV7-8
cdr3_aa: CASSLLGSTGELFF
cdr3_nt: TGTGCCAGCAGCTTACTGGGGTCGACCGGGGAGCTGTTTTTT

clone_size: .
j_call: TRBJ1-1
d_call: TRBD1
v_call: TRBV27
cdr3_aa: CASSWTGRLDTEAFF
cdr3_nt: TGTGCCAGCAGTTGGACAGGGAGATTGGACACTGAAGCTTTCTTT

clone_size: few
j_call: TRBJ2-2
d_call: TRBD1
v_call: TRBV19
cdr3_aa: CASSKGQATNTGELFF
cdr3_nt: TGTGCCAGTAGTAAAGGACAGGCAACGAACACCGGGGAGCTGTTTTTT

clone_size: .
j_call: TRBJ2-5
d_call: .
v_call: TRBV6-1
cdr3_aa: CASSVGASQETQYF
cdr3_nt: TGTGCCAGCAGTGTGGGAGCCTCACAAGAGACCCAGTACTTC

clone_size: once
j_call: TRBJ2-5
d_call: .
v_call: TRBV6-6
cdr3_aa: CASRPGTLETQYF
cdr3_nt: TGTGCCAGCAGACCCGGGACACTAGAGACCCAGTACTTC

clone_size: .
j_call: TRBJ1-6
d_call: .
v_call: TRBV11-1
cdr3_aa: CASSLTEQSPLHF
cdr3_nt: TGTGCCAGCAGCTTAACGGAACAATCACCCCTCCACTTT

clone_size: .
j_call: TRBJ2-1
d_call: .
v_call: TRBV11-2
cdr3_aa: CASSLAGNPYNEQFF
cdr3_nt: TGTGCCAGCAGCTTAGCCGGGAACCCCTACAATGAGCAGTTCTTC

clone_size: .
j_call: TRBJ2-2
d_call: TRBD2
v_call: TRBV11-1
cdr3_aa: CASSSGTSGNTGELFF
cdr3_nt: TGTGCCAGCAGCTCCGGGACTAGCGGAAACACCGGGGAGCTGTTTTTT

clone_size: .
j_call: TRBJ2-1
d_call: .
v_call: TRBV4-2
cdr3_aa: CASSQERQGRGEQFF
cdr3_nt: TGTGCCAGCAGCCAAGAAAGGCAGGGCAGGGGTGAGCAGTTCTTC

clone_size: .
j_call: TRBJ2-1
d_call: .
v_call: TRBV6-6
cdr3_aa: CASSRDRDSRIEQFF
cdr3_nt: TGTGCCAGCAGCAGGGATCGGGACTCCCGTATTGAGCAGTTCTTC

clone_size: .
j_call: TRBJ1-2
d_call: .
v_call: TRBV7-2
cdr3_aa: CASSTRGGRDYGYTF
cdr3_nt: TGTGCCAGCAGCACTCGGGGGGGCAGGGACTATGGCTACACCTTC

clone_size: .
j_call: TRBJ2-7
d_call: TRBD1
v_call: TRBV2
cdr3_aa: CASRRDRGGFSYEQYF
cdr3_nt: TGTGCCAGCAGGAGGGACAGGGGGGGATTTTCCTACGAGCAGTACTTC

clone_size: .
j_call: TRBJ2-5
d_call: .
v_call: TRBV5-1
cdr3_aa: CASSLVPGLAETQYF
cdr3_nt: TGCGCCAGCAGCTTGGTTCCGGGTTTGGCAGAGACCCAGTACTTC

clone_size: .
j_call: TRBJ2-7
d_call: TRBD2
v_call: TRBV2
cdr3_aa: CASSEALRASGRPYEQYF
cdr3_nt: TGTGCCAGCAGTGAAGCGCTTCGGGCTAGCGGGAGGCCCTACGAGCAGTACTTC